The 29 T cell receptor beta chains below come from one sample, sequenced in a study of blood T cell repertoires in COVID-19. Here immunoSEQ multiplex PCR was the method, and the copy in TCRdb shows in-frame clones only, minus some. Of some 190,000 clones listed, 65% to 85% are singletons. Sequencing was carried out using PBMCs or T cells enriched from blood (not recorded which). The source is a woman under 40 who had recovered from COVID-19.

This chain uses TRBV9 with TRBJ2-5, with TRBD2 matching 12 bases. CDR1 is SGDLS and CDR2 is YYNGEE in the germline V gene. The CDR3 is made up of 17 amino acids. The V and J ends lost 0 bases and 3 bases, in that order; junction bases with no gene match: 6. CDR3 loop: CASSVGARLAGEETQYF. The CDR3 DNA reads as TGTGCCAGCAGCGTAGGGGCGCGACTAGCGGGGGAAGAGACCCAGTACTTC.

This clone was detected once. V and J are TRBV2 and TRBJ2-7, with 10 bases identical to TRBD2. From germline, CDR1 is SNHLY and CDR2 FYNNEI. The CDR3 loop spans 15 amino acids. V lost 6 bases and J lost 6; bases outside the gene matches: 11. The CDR3 DNA is TGTGCCAGCAGGGATTTAAGCGGGAGGGCCGGCGAGCAGTACTTC. Encoded protein: CASRDLSGRAGEQYF.

The chain joins TRBV24-1 to TRBJ2-7; 9 positions agree with TRBD2. The germline V gene encodes CDR1 KGHDR and CDR2 SFDVKD. After removal of 4 bases from V and 0 bases from J, the junction contained 15 bases not matched to a gene. CDR3 size: 19 residues. This CDR3 reads CATSEGRREGLKSSYEQYF. The CDR3 DNA reads as TGTGCCACCAGTGAGGGTCGGCGGGAGGGCCTTAAGTCCTCCTACGAGCAGTACTTC.

The genes are TRBV9 and TRBJ2-5, with 7 bases identical to TRBD1. Looked up from germline, CDR1 is SGDLS and CDR2 is YYNGEE. CDR3 size: 14 residues. Trimming at V came to 2 bases and at J to 1 base, leaving 2 bases not matched to a gene. The CDR3 DNA reads TGTGCCAGCAGCGTTGGGACAGTCCAAGAGACCCAGTACTTC. It specifies CASSVGTVQETQYF.

This rearrangement joins TRBV4-1 to TRBJ1-5; 9 bases line up with TRBD1. The length of the CDR3 is 21 residues. Germline V gene data show CDR1 as MGHRA and CDR2 as YSYEKL. The junction had 22 bases not matched to a gene; V was cut back by 5 bases and J by 2 bases. CDR3 DNA sequence: TGCGCCAGCAGCGGCCAACCGGTATCCGTACAGGGGGCTAAGGGCAATCAGCCCCAGCATTTT. As protein: CASSGQPVSVQGAKGNQPQHF.

The genes are TRBV30 and TRBJ2-5; 9 nucleotides agree with TRBD2. Germline lookup yields CDR1 GTSNPN and CDR2 SVGIG (reference sequence). This CDR3 contains 16 residues. Germline trimming cut 0 bases from V and 3 bases from J; bases unmatched to any gene: 8. The CDR3 region is CAWSVGIAGVKETQYF. CDR3 bases: TGTGCCTGGAGTGTAGGGATAGCGGGAGTGAAAGAGACCCAGTACTTC.

This chain connects TRBV19 to TRBJ1-2; D unclear. The CDR3 spans 13 residues. V was clipped by 10 bases and J by 0 bases, with 12 bases between them. Germline V CDR1 and CDR2: LNHDA, SQIVND (reference sequence). DNA of the CDR3: TGTGCCACCGAGGGTGGAACTAACTATGGCTACACCTTC. It is translated as CATEGGTNYGYTF.

J is TRBJ1-5 and V is TRBV19; perhaps TRBD1 as D (6 bases). The CDR3 has 17 residues. The germline gives CDR1 LNHDA, CDR2 SQIVND (reference sequence). Trimming took 5 bases from V and 10 from J, leaving 27 bases between them. CDR3 sequence: CASSPRLTGWANAPQHF. CDR3 nucleotides: TGTGCCAGTAGTCCACGGCTTACAGGGTGGGCAAATGCTCCCCAGCATTTT.

In regard to this clone: The sample has other DNA sequences that encode this CDR3 too. The chain has TRBV24-1 and TRBJ2-3, with D uncertain. V was clipped by 5 bases and J by 0 bases, with 5 bases between them. This CDR3 spans 13 amino acids. The V gene's germline CDR1 is KGHDR and CDR2 SFDVKD. The CDR3 spells CATSVGSTDTQYF. In DNA, the CDR3 is TGTGCCACCAGTGTGGGCAGCACAGATACGCAGTATTTT.

DNA of the CDR3: TGTGCCAGCAGGACCCGGCGGGGAGGGGCCAACTATGGCTACACCTTC. This sequence encodes CASRTRRGGANYGYTF. The chain uses TRBV7-2 and TRBJ1-2; D may be TRBD1 (5 bases). The CDR3 has 16 amino acids. Trimming removed 6 bases at V and 2 bases at J, with 19 bases between. Germline values: CDR1 SGHTA, CDR2 FQGNSA.

The gene calls are TRBV28 and TRBJ2-7; the match to TRBD1 covers 7 bases. V dropped 3 bases and J dropped 3; count of bases not matched to a gene: 5. The CDR3 loop spans 14 amino acids. CDR1 is MDHEN, CDR2 SYDVKM, per germline. Here the CDR3 DNA reads TGTGCCAGCAGTTTCCTCAGGGGGAGCTACGAGCAGTACGTC. Translation: CASSFLRGSYEQYV.

The CDR3 reads CASSKEWPLDTQYF. CDR3 in DNA: TGTGCCAGCAGCAAAGAATGGCCTTTAGATACGCAGTATTTT. The chain employs TRBV21-1 and TRBJ2-3; no DNA check was done on the table's D call, TRBD1. TRBV21-1 is recorded as a pseudogene. The CDR3 extends over 14 amino acids.

This clone has only one observation. The chain carries TRBV6-5 and TRBJ2-2; 12 nucleotides align to TRBD1. Looked up from germline, CDR1 is MNHEY and CDR2 is SVGAGI. Trimming took 5 bases from V and 6 from J; bases not matched to a gene: 4. CDR3 length equals 15 residues. The CDR3 DNA sequence: TGTGCCAGCAGTAACCGGGACAGGGGGCCCGGGGAGCTGTTTTTT. As protein: CASSNRDRGPGELFF.

This clone turned up a few times. V and J are TRBV19 and TRBJ2-7; 9 bases line up with TRBD1. Germline V gene lookup returns CDR1 LNHDA and CDR2 SQIVND (reference sequence). The CDR3 is 9 amino acids. The CDR3 loop reads CTGGTGQYF. The DNA of the CDR3 is TGTACAGGGGGCACAGGGCAGTACTTC.

Comments on this clone: One end of the junction is discordant with germline, which a read error may explain. The V and J genes are TRBV7-7 and TRBJ2-3; a possible D gene is TRBD2 (6 bases). The CDR3 consists of 17 residues. Germline-derived CDR1 and CDR2 are SSHAT and FNYEAQ (reference sequence). Here the CDR3 reads CASSPGLGGVRTDTQYF. CDR3 coding DNA: TGTGCTAGCAGCCCCGGGCTGGGCGGGGTTCGCACAGATACGCAGTATTTT.

The chain recombines TRBV6-5 with TRBJ2-1; 10 nucleotides match TRBD2. J lost 5 bases, V lost 6 bases, and 1 base had no gene match. This CDR3 region has 13 residues. The germline V gene encodes CDR1 MNHEY and CDR2 SVGAGI. CDR3: CASRLAGHNEQFF. DNA for the CDR3: TGTGCCAGCAGACTAGCGGGACACAATGAGCAGTTCTTC.

J is TRBJ2-5 and V is TRBV19, with 8 bases matching TRBD1. V lost 8 bases to trimming and J lost 5 bases; unmatched junction nucleotides: 7. Germline loops: CDR1 LNHDA, CDR2 SQIVND (reference sequence). The CDR3 loop spans 13 amino acids. CDR3 nucleotides: TGTGCCAGTGGTAGTTACAGGGGGGAGACCCAGTACTTC. It encodes CASGSYRGETQYF.

This clone was detected a few times. The V gene is TRBV5-1, the J gene TRBJ2-1; 11 positions agree with TRBD2. V was pared by 4 bases and J by 5 bases, with 5 bases of the junction left unmatched. The CDR3 is made up of 15 amino acids. Germline V gives CDR1 SGHRS, CDR2 YFSETQ. CDR3 nucleotides: TGCGCCAGCAGCACGGGACTAGCGGTTAACAATGAGCAGTTCTTC. Translating it yields CASSTGLAVNNEQFF.

The rearrangement uses TRBV4-2 and TRBJ2-3, with D possibly matching TRBD2 (5 bases). The CDR3 totals 14 residues. V was pared by 4 bases and J by 1 base, with 9 bases between. Germline assignment: CDR1 LGHNA and CDR2 YNFKEQ. The chain's CDR3 is CASSPLRGTDTQYF. CDR3 nucleotides: TGTGCCAGCAGCCCCCTGAGGGGCACAGATACGCAGTATTTT.

The chain recombines TRBV6-2 or TRBV6-3 with TRBJ2-5; TRBD2 matches at 11 bases. The V segment lost 6 bases and the J segment 1 base; nucleotides outside the gene matches: 13. Germline lookup yields CDR1 MNHEY and CDR2 SVGEGT. The CDR3 is made up of 18 amino acids. The CDR3 protein is CASSLGTSGFHPQETQYF. The CDR3 DNA follows: TGTGCCAGCAGCCTCGGGACTAGCGGCTTCCACCCCCAAGAGACCCAGTACTTC.

The chain joins TRBV3-1 (or the pseudogene TRBV3-2) to TRBJ2-2; D is perhaps TRBD1 (5 bases). The CDR3 loop spans 15 amino acids. Looked up from germline, CDR1 is LGHDT and CDR2 is YNNKEL (reference sequence). The V end was cut by 4 bases, the J end by 2 bases, with 11 bases between. As DNA, the CDR3 is TGTGCCAGCAGCCCGGCAGGACATAACACCGGGGAGCTGTTTTTT. It is translated as CASSPAGHNTGELFF.

This sequence joins TRBV18 and TRBJ1-6, with TRBD1 matching over 9 bases. CDR1 and CDR2 from the germline V gene are KGHSH and LQKENI. This CDR3 comprises 15 residues. V dropped 3 bases and J dropped 8; count of bases not matched to a gene: 5. The CDR3 DNA sequence: TGTGCCAGCTCACCTACGGGACAGGGTTATTCACCCCTCCACTTT. This encodes CASSPTGQGYSPLHF.

The chain is built from TRBV2 and TRBJ2-6; D is possibly TRBD1 (5 bases). The CDR3 loop spans 15 amino acids. Germline V gene lookup returns CDR1 SNHLY and CDR2 FYNNEI. Trimming removed 3 bases from V and 1 base from J, with 7 bases in between. The CDR3 protein is CASSDRASGANVLTF. CDR3 coding DNA: TGTGCCAGCAGTGACAGGGCTTCTGGGGCCAACGTCCTGACTTTC.

V usage is TRBV6-5 and J usage is TRBJ2-7; TRBD1 matches at 9 bases. Trimming at V came to 4 bases and at J to 2 bases, leaving 9 bases not matched to a gene. In germline, CDR1 is MNHEY, CDR2 SVGAGI. The CDR3 consists of 16 residues. CDR3 DNA: TGTGCCAGCAGTTCCCATTCACGGACAGGGGCCTACGAGCAGTACTTC. It is translated as CASSSHSRTGAYEQYF.

J is TRBJ1-2 and V is TRBV11-2; no clear D gene. The CDR3 consists of 15 residues. The germline V and J ends were trimmed by 1 base and 6 bases, with 15 bases remaining between them. Germline V gene lookup returns CDR1 SGHAT and CDR2 FQNNGV. The CDR3 region is CASSLVRGGGHGYTF. CDR3 bases: TGTGCCAGCAGCTTAGTCCGGGGTGGAGGGCATGGCTACACCTTC.

In regard to this clone: This may arise from a read error, as a much more abundant clone is one base away. The chain recombines TRBV7-3 with TRBJ2-2; D unresolved. The ends were cut back, 1 base at V and 4 bases at J, with 4 bases in the middle. The CDR3 length is 13 residues. Looked up from germline, CDR1 is SGHTA and CDR2 is FQGTGA. The chain's CDR3 is CASSLSGTGELFF. The CDR3 nucleotides read TGTGCCAGCAGCTTAAGCGGCACCGGGGAGCTGTTTTTT.

The CDR3 sequence: CASSQEPGTQYF. The CDR3 region has the DNA TGTGCCAGCAGCCAAGAGCCGGGTACGCAGTATTTT. This chain uses TRBV3-1 (or the pseudogene TRBV3-2) with TRBJ2-3; D is undetermined. Trimming shortened V by 0 bases and J by 8 bases, and 6 bases separated the two germline ends. CDR3 length equals 12 residues. Germline V gene lookup returns CDR1 LGHDT and CDR2 YNNKEL (reference sequence).

V is TRBV7-9 and J is TRBJ2-2; 10 nucleotides line up with TRBD2. Germline lookup yields CDR1 SEHNR and CDR2 FQNEAQ (reference sequence). The CDR3 sequence is 18 residues long. The V and J ends lost 5 bases and 7 bases, in that order; junction bases with no gene match: 16. The CDR3 reads CASSPPLERGGGVGELFF. The CDR3, as DNA: TGTGCCAGCAGCCCCCCATTGGAGCGGGGGGGCGGTGTCGGGGAGCTGTTTTTT.

V and J are TRBV4-1 and TRBJ2-1; D is uncertain. CDR1 MGHRA and CDR2 YSYEKL come from the germline V gene. Trimming shortened V by 1 base and J by 4 bases, and 8 bases separated the two germline ends. The CDR3 consists of 14 residues. The CDR3 spells CASSQVSGYNEQFF. The CDR3 nucleotides are TGCGCCAGCAGCCAAGTTTCAGGTTACAATGAGCAGTTCTTC.